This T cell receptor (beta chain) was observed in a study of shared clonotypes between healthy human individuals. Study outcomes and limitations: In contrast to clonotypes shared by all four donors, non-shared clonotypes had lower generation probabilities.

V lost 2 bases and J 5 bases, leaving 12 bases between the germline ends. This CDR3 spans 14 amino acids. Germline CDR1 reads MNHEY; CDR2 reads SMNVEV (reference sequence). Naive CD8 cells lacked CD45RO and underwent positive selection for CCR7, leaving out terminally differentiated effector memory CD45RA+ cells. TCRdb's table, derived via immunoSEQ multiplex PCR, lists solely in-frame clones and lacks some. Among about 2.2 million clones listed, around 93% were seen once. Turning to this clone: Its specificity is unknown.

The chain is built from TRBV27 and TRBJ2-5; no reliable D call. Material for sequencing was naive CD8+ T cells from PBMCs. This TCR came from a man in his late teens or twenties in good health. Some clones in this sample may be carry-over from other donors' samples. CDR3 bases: TGTGCCAGCAGTTTACTTGGTGCGGCTGAGACCCAGTACTTC. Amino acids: CASSLLGAAETQYF.